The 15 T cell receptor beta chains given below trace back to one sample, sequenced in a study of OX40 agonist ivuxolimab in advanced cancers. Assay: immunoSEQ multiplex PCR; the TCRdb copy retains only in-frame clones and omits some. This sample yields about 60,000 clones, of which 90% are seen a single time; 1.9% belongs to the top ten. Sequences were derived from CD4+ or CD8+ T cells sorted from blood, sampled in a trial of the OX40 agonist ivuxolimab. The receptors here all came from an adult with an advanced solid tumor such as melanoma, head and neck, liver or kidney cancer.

CDR3 protein: CASSHSGGSSLGYTF. The CDR3 coding sequence is TGTGCCAGCAGCCATTCCGGAGGGAGTAGTCTAGGCTACACCTTC. The chain uses TRBV4-2 and TRBJ1-2, with D unresolved. The length of the CDR3 is 15 residues. Trimming stripped 3 bases from V and 8 bases from J, with 19 bases between. CDR1 is LGHNA, CDR2 YNFKEQ, per germline.

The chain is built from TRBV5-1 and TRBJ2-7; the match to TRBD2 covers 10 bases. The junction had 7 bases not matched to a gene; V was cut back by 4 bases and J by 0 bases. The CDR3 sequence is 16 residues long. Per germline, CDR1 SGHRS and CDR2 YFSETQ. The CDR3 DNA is TGCGCCAGCAGCCCATCTTCTAGCGGGGGCTCCTACGAGCAGTACTTC. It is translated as CASSPSSSGGSYEQYF. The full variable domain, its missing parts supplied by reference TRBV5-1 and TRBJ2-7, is KAGVTQTPRYLIKTRGQQVTLSCSPISGHRSVSWYQQTPGQGLQFLFEYFSETQRNKGNFPGRFSGRQFSNSRSEMNVSTLELGDSALYLCASSPSSSGGSYEQYFGPGTRLTVT.

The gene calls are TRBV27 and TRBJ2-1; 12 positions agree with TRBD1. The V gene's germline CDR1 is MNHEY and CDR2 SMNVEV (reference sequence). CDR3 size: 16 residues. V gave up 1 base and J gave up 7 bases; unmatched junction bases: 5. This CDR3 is CASSLYGTGGSNEQFF. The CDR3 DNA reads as TGTGCCAGCAGTTTATACGGGACAGGGGGCTCGAATGAGCAGTTCTTC.

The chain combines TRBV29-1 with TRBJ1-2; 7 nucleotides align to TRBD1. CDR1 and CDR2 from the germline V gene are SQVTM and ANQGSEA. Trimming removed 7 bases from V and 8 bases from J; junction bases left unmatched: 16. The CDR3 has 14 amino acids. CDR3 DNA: TGCAGCGCAGGCGGGGAAGGGGGCAGTGGAGGCTACACCTTC. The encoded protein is CSAGGEGGSGGYTF.

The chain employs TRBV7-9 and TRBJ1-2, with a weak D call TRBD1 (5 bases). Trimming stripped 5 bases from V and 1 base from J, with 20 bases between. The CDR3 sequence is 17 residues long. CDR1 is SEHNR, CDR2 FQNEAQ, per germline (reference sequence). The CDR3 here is CASSAGVGGEDNYGYTF. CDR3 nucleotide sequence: TGTGCCAGCAGCGCGGGGGTCGGCGGGGAGGATAACTATGGCTACACCTTC. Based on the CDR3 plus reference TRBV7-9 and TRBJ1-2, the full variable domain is DTGVSQNPRHKITKRGQNVTFRCDPISEHNRLYWYRQTLGQGPEFLTYFQNEAQLEKSRLLSDRFSAERPKGSFSTLEIQRTEQGDSAMYLCASSAGVGGEDNYGYTFGSGTRLTVV.

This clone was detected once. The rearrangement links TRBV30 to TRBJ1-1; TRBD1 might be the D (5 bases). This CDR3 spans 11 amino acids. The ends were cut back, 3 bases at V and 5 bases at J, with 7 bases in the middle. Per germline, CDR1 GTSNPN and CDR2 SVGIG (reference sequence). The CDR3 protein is CAWRGETEAFF. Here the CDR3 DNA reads TGTGCCTGGAGGGGGGAAACTGAAGCTTTCTTT.

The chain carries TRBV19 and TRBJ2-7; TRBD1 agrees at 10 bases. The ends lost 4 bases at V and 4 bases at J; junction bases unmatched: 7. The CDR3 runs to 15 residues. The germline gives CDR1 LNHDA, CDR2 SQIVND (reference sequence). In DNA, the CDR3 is TGTGCCAGTAGTAACCCCGGGACAGGGGATTACGAGCAGTACTTC. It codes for CASSNPGTGDYEQYF. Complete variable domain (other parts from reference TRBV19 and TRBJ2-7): DGGITQSPKYLFRKEGQNVTLSCEQNLNHDAMYWYRQDPGQGLRLIYYSQIVNDFQKGDIAEGYSVSREKKESFPLTVTSAQKNPTAFYLCASSNPGTGDYEQYFGPGTRLTVT.

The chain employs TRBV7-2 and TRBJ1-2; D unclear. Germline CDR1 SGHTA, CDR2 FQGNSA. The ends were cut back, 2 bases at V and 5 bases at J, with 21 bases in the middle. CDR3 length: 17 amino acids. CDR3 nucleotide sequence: TGTGCCAGCAGCTTATCCCCTAATTTTAGGGCCCTTTATGGCTACACCTTC. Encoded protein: CASSLSPNFRALYGYTF.

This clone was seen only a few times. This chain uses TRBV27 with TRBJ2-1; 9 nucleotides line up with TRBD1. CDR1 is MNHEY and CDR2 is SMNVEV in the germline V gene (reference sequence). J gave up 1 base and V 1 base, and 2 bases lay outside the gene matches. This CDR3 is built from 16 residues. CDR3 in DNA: TGTGCCAGCAGTTTATGGGACAGGGCGTCCTACAATGAGCAGTTCTTC. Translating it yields CASSLWDRASYNEQFF.

This chain's CDR3 is CASCRVLNEQFF. The CDR3, as DNA: TGTGCCAGCTGCAGGGTCCTCAATGAGCAGTTCTTC. This chain links TRBV21-1 with TRBJ2-1. TRBV21-1 is assigned pseudogene status. CDR3 length: 12 residues.

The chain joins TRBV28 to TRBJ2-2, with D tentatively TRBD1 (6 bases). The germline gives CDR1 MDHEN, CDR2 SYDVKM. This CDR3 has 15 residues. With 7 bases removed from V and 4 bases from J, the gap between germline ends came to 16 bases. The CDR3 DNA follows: TGTGCCAGCATCGGACAGACTCCTCGCACCGGGGAGCTGTTTTTT. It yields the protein CASIGQTPRTGELFF.

This CDR3 reads CASSNPDREATGELFF. The CDR3 bases are TGTGCCAGCAGTAACCCGGACAGGGAGGCCACCGGGGAGCTGTTTTTT. The chain joins TRBV6-6 to TRBJ2-2; TRBD1 matches 8 bases. The CDR3 runs 16 residues. Losses at the gene ends were 5 bases for V and 4 bases for J; bases not matched to a gene: 9. Germline CDR1 reads MNHNY; CDR2 reads SVGAGI (reference sequence).

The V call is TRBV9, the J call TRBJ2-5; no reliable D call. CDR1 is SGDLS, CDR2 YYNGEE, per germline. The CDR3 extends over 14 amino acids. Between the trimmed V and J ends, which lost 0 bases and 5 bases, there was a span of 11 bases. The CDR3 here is CASSVEVGYETQYF. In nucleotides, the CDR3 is TGTGCCAGCAGCGTAGAGGTTGGATACGAGACCCAGTACTTC.

The CDR3 DNA reads as TGTGCCAGCAAACTTAAACCGGACAGTTTCACTGAAGCTTTCTTT. Translating it yields CASKLKPDSFTEAFF. The genes are TRBV6-5 and TRBJ1-1, with a weak D call TRBD1 (6 bases). The CDR3 consists of 15 residues. The V gene lost 7 bases and the J gene lost 4 bases, with 19 bases spanning the gap. CDR1 is MNHEY and CDR2 is SVGAGI in the germline V gene.

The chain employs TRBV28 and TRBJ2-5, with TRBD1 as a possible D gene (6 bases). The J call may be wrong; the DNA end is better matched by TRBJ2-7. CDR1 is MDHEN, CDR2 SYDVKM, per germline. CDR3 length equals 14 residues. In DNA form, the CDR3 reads TGTGCCAGCAGCTCTCCCGGGACACCCTACGAGCAGTACTTC. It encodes CASSSPGTPYEQYF.